This TCR beta chain was profiled in a study of T-cell memory formation after mild COVID-19. Study background: Across donors, TCR clusters were largely donor specific. Study results and caveats: CD4/CD8 balance held among clones contracting day 15 to 85, and later expanders leaned CD4+. For second-wave clones that peaked at day 37, SARS-CoV-2 specificity went unverified. Those CD4+ clones that contracted were mainly in CM and EM (CD8+ ones in EMRA).

On this clonotype: The antigen is not known.

TCRdb re-called the 5' RACE reads through MiXCR, storing one row per CDR3 protein. Here the sample spans 350,000 to 450,000 distinct CDR3 sequences, roughly 20% being singletons. This clonotype originated in an adult woman who had mild COVID-19 (a few samples of this study predate the infection). Cell type and time point are not known. Sequencing was done on a sample of PBMCs or a T cell subset sorted from them (not recorded which).

This CDR3 is CASKSALTGYAGNTIYF. CDR3 sequence (DNA): TGTGCCAGCAAGAGCGCGTTGACTGGATACGCTGGAAACACCATATATTTT. The J gene is TRBJ1-3, the V gene TRBV6-5, with D unresolved. The CDR3 has 17 amino acids. CDR1 is MNHEY and CDR2 is SVGAGI in the germline V gene. The germline V and J ends were trimmed by 7 bases and 2 bases, with 21 bases remaining between them.